Listed here are 7 T cell receptor beta chains from one sample, sequenced in a study of T cell responses to AZD1222 COVID-19 vaccine. Repertoires were generated with immunoSEQ multiplex PCR, while TCRdb's copy carries only in-frame clones and drops some. The top ten hold about 1.9% of the sample, which has 140,000 or so clones, roughly 88% seen once. Sequencing was performed on peripheral blood, taken 28 days after the second AZD1222 dose. Source of these receptors: an adult who received the AZD1222 COVID-19 vaccine.

Notes on this clone: A junction end diverges from the germline sequence, so it may reflect a read error. This chain uses TRBV9 with TRBJ2-7; D perhaps matches TRBD2 (5 bases). The CDR3 spans 15 residues. The germline V gene has CDR1 SGDLS and CDR2 YYNGEE. This CDR3 is CASSVGAPTSHEQYF. The CDR3 DNA reads as TGTGCCAGCAGCGTGGGAGCGCCCACCTCCCACGAGCAGTACTTC.

The J gene is TRBJ1-3, the V gene TRBV6-1; D is uncertain. In germline, CDR1 is MNHNS, CDR2 SASEGT. Trimming left V 6 bases short and J 0 bases short, with 15 bases between. This CDR3 has 16 residues. The CDR3 nucleotides are TGTGCCAGCAGGGAATCCGGGAGCCGCTCTGGAAACACCATATATTTT. It codes for CASRESGSRSGNTIYF.

The CDR3 loop is CSASEPGQGEGYTF. The CDR3 coding sequence is TGCAGTGCTAGTGAACCGGGACAGGGGGAGGGCTACACCTTC. The chain is built from TRBV20-1 and TRBJ1-2; 11 nucleotides match TRBD1. The J segment lost 8 bases and the V segment lost 3 bases, leaving 8 bases of the junction unmatched. Germline V lookup: CDR1 DFQATT, CDR2 SNEGSKA (reference sequence). This CDR3 has 14 residues.

The chain joins TRBV5-4 to TRBJ1-1; 9 bases are shared with TRBD1. The CDR3 length is 13 residues. Germline-derived CDR1 and CDR2 are SGHNT and YYREEE (reference sequence). The V gene end was trimmed by 5 bases and the J gene end by 8 bases; junction bases not matched to a gene: 7. The CDR3 nucleotides are TGTGCCAGCAGACTTGACAGGGGGGGAGAAGCTTTCTTT. It yields the protein CASRLDRGGEAFF.

The J gene is TRBJ2-7, the V gene TRBV20-1; the D gene is possibly TRBD1 (7 bases). V shed 3 bases and J shed 3 bases, with 12 bases lying between them. The CDR3 is made up of 13 amino acids. The germline gives CDR1 DFQATT, CDR2 SNEGSKA (reference sequence). The CDR3 reads CSASGRGDYEQYF. CDR3 coding DNA: TGCAGTGCTAGTGGCAGGGGGGACTACGAGCAGTACTTC.

This chain uses TRBV7-6 with TRBJ2-1; 8 bases fit TRBD1. Looked up from germline, CDR1 is SGHVS and CDR2 is FNYEAQ. V dropped 1 base and J dropped 12; count of bases not matched to a gene: 5. The CDR3 has 13 residues. The CDR3 spells CASSLERTGRQFF. The CDR3, as DNA: TGTGCCAGCAGCTTAGAACGGACAGGGAGGCAGTTCTTC. The full variable domain, in which reference TRBV7-6 and TRBJ2-1 provide the parts outside the CDR3, is GAGVSQSPRYKVTKRGQDVALRCDPISGHVSLYWYRQALGQGPEFLTYFNYEAQQDKSGLPNDRFSAERPEGSISTLTIQRTEQRDSAMYRCASSLERTGRQFFGPGTRLTVL.

The V gene is TRBV2, the J gene TRBJ1-1, with D uncertain. Trimming removed 6 bases at V and 1 base at J, with 9 bases between. In germline, CDR1 is SNHLY, CDR2 FYNNEI. This CDR3 region has 13 residues. CDR3 protein: CASSQDSNTEAFF. CDR3 coding DNA: TGTGCCAGCAGCCAGGATTCGAACACTGAAGCTTTCTTT.